What follows is one TCR beta chain and its context. No antigen is known for it. One junction end does not reproduce the germline sequence, and a read error may be involved. This sample was included in a study of cytomegalovirus exposure and HLA in healthy donors. The PCR employed 60 Vbeta primers together with 13 Jbeta primers. Assay: immunoSEQ multiplex PCR; the TCRdb copy retains only in-frame clones and omits some. The sample lists over 200,000 clones; about 85% were seen once. Findings of the study overall: In a later analysis, donors in an Asian-associated ancestry cluster reportedly had fewer N-insertions in productive TCRs than the cohort mean. A later analysis showed HLA-associated TCR beta chains outstripping equally common others in clonal expansion.

CMV serostatus data were not documented for this donor. Germline loops: CDR1 SSHAT, CDR2 FNYEAQ (reference sequence). The CDR3 runs 16 residues. The source is a human donor in good health. Sequenced material: PBMCs. The chain links TRBV7-7 to TRBJ2-7, with 9 bases fitting TRBD1. In DNA form, the CDR3 reads TGTGCTAGCAGCTTCGAACCGGGACAGGGCTCCTACGAGCAGTACTTC. Translated, it gives CASSFEPGQGSYEQYF.